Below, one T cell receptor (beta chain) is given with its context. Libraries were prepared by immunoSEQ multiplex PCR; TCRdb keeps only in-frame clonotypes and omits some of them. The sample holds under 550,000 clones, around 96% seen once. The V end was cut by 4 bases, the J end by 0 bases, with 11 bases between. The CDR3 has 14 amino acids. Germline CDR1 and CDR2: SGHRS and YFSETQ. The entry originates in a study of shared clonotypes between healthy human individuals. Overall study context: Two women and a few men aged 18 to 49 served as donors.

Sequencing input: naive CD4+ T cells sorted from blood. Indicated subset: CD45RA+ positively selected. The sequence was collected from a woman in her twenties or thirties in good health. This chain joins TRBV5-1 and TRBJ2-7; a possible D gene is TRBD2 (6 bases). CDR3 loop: CASSGDSSSYEQYF. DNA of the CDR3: TGCGCCAGCAGCGGGGACTCCAGCTCCTACGAGCAGTACTTC.